This T cell receptor (beta chain) was sequenced during a study of monozygotic twins with inflammatory bowel disease. CDR3 length: 13 residues. Germline values: CDR1 ENHRY, CDR2 SYGVKD. From the 5' RACE reads, TCRdb lists one entry per CDR3 protein and no DNA. This listing includes 400,000 to 500,000 distinct CDR3 sequences. This TCR was recovered from a human donor with ulcerative colitis or Crohn's disease, or a healthy co-twin of an affected twin (not recorded which). Sample: blood. The chain has TRBV10-3 and TRBJ2-5; absent DNA, TCRdb's TRBD2 call cannot be checked. The CDR3 protein is CAIRGRAGETQYF.